This T cell receptor (beta chain) was sequenced during a study of patients and donors after allogeneic stem cell transplantation. This clonotype was detected ten times or more. Trimming removed 3 bases from V and 6 bases from J; junction bases left unmatched: 4. The CDR3 spans 13 residues. Each CDR3 protein gets one entry after TCRdb re-called the RT-PCR reads with MiXCR. Of tens of thousands of distinct CDR3 sequences in the sample, less than 5% are singletons; the top ten hold around 3%. This chain joins TRBV12-3 or TRBV12-4 and TRBJ1-1; 7 positions match TRBD1. Sequences were obtained from blood, either unsorted or a sorted T cell fraction (not recorded which). The clonotype originates from a human donor who was either an allogeneic HSCT recipient or a stem cell or donor lymphocyte infusion donor (not recorded which). It is not recorded whose cells these are; they may come from a transplant donor. The CDR3 spells CASSLRQGAEAFF. The CDR3 nucleotides are TGTGCCAGCAGTTTGCGGCAGGGGGCTGAAGCTTTCTTT.